These 9 T cell receptor beta chains were all obtained from the same sample, sequenced in a study of T cell responses to AZD1222 COVID-19 vaccine. Sequenced by immunoSEQ multiplex PCR; TCRdb stores in-frame clones only, minus some. The sample holds 100,000 to 150,000 clones, around 85% seen once. Source: peripheral blood, taken 28 days after the second AZD1222 dose. The receptors originated from an adult who received the AZD1222 COVID-19 vaccine.

The rearrangement uses TRBV5-1 and TRBJ2-3; no reliable D call. This CDR3 contains 13 residues. The germline gives CDR1 SGHRS, CDR2 YFSETQ. With 2 bases removed from V and 1 base from J, the gap between germline ends came to 5 bases. The CDR3 coding sequence is TGCGCCAGCAGCTTCAGACGCACAGATACGCAGTATTTT. It encodes CASSFRRTDTQYF.

The chain carries TRBV2 and TRBJ1-2; 7 bases fit TRBD1. Per germline, CDR1 SNHLY and CDR2 FYNNEI. The CDR3 is 16 amino acids. The trim removed 8 bases at V and 2 bases at J, leaving 14 bases unmatched. In nucleotides, the CDR3 is TGTGCCAGCCAGGGGGGGACGAGGAGGCCGAACTATGGCTACACCTTC. Protein product: CASQGGTRRPNYGYTF.

The gene calls are TRBV9 and TRBJ2-6; 9 bases line up with TRBD2. The ends lost 1 base at V and 0 bases at J; junction bases unmatched: 14. CDR1 SGDLS and CDR2 YYNGEE come from the germline V gene. The CDR3 extends over 21 amino acids. CDR3: CASSVFSNLAGALSGANVLTF. In DNA form, the CDR3 reads TGTGCCAGCAGCGTATTTTCCAATTTAGCGGGGGCACTCTCTGGGGCCAACGTCCTGACTTTC.

This chain uses TRBV5-1 with TRBJ1-1; D is undetermined. The CDR3 extends over 14 amino acids. With 4 bases removed from V and 0 bases from J, the gap between germline ends came to 10 bases. Germline V gene sequence: CDR1 SGHRS, CDR2 YFSETQ. This CDR3 is CASSPNPMNTEAFF. As DNA, the CDR3 is TGCGCCAGCAGCCCAAATCCGATGAACACTGAAGCTTTCTTT.

V and J are TRBV7-2 and TRBJ1-4, with TRBD1 matching 7 bases. The germline CDR1 and CDR2 sequences are SGHTA and FQGNSA. The CDR3 consists of 14 residues. With 5 bases clipped from V and 8 bases from J, the junction kept 8 bases outside the gene matches. The CDR3 sequence: CASSPRQGAEKLFF. In DNA, the CDR3 is TGTGCCAGCAGCCCCCGACAGGGAGCCGAAAAACTGTTTTTT. The full variable domain, its missing parts supplied by reference TRBV7-2 and TRBJ1-4, is GAGVSQSPSNKVTEKGKDVELRCDPISGHTALYWYRQSLGQGLEFLIYFQGNSAPDKSGLPSDRFSAERTGGSVSTLTIQRTQQEDSAVYLCASSPRQGAEKLFFGSGTQLSVL.

This sequence joins TRBV18 and TRBJ2-7; no firm D call. This CDR3 is built from 14 residues. Germline CDR1 reads KGHSH; CDR2 reads LQKENI. Trimming removed 3 bases from V and 3 bases from J, with 12 bases in between. The CDR3 DNA reads as TGTGCCAGCTCACCTAGCTCCCTGTTCTACGAGCAGTACTTC. Protein: CASSPSSLFYEQYF.

The chain uses TRBV4-1 and TRBJ1-5; D not resolved. This CDR3 has 14 amino acids. In germline, CDR1 is MGHRA, CDR2 YSYEKL. The ends were cut back, 3 bases at V and 4 bases at J, with 10 bases in the middle. CDR3 nucleotide sequence: TGCGCCAGCAGCCAGCCGTCGGGGAATCAGCCCCAGCATTTT. Protein sequence: CASSQPSGNQPQHF.

This chain links TRBV6-2 or TRBV6-3 with TRBJ1-5; the D gene is possibly TRBD1 (5 bases). This CDR3 has 11 residues. V shed 5 bases and J shed 6 bases, with 5 bases lying between them. Looked up from germline, CDR1 is MNHEY and CDR2 is SVGEGT. The CDR3: CASSQGQPQHF. For the CDR3, the DNA is TGTGCCAGCAGTCAGGGTCAGCCCCAGCATTTT.

The chain employs TRBV18 and TRBJ1-1; D ambiguous. CDR1 and CDR2 from the germline V gene are KGHSH and LQKENI. CDR3 size: 14 residues. V shed 4 bases and J shed 0 bases, with 9 bases lying between them. In nucleotides, the CDR3 is TGTGCCAGCTCACTTGGACGGATGAACACTGAAGCTTTCTTT. Amino acid sequence: CASSLGRMNTEAFF.